The entry that follows covers one TCR beta chain sequence. Its antigen is still unknown. V lost 5 bases to trimming and J lost 5 bases, with 12 bases between them. Germline CDR1 and CDR2: SGHAT and FQNNGV. The CDR3 sequence is 14 residues long. The entry originates in a study of T cell responses to AZD1222 COVID-19 vaccine. The protocol was immunoSEQ multiplex PCR, while the TCRdb copy is restricted to in-frame clones and leaves out a portion. Here the sample spans 200,000 or so clones, more than 75% being singletons. Notes on the study in general: Only 5 or 6 people who got AZD1222 tested seropositive at baseline.

Sequenced material: peripheral blood, taken on day 0 of MenACWY control vaccination. V usage is TRBV11-2 and J usage is TRBJ1-4, with a weak D call TRBD1 (5 bases). The source of this sequence is an adult in good health. In DNA form, the CDR3 reads TGTGCCAGCAGCCCGGGACGGCCGAATGAAAAACTGTTTTTT. Protein product: CASSPGRPNEKLFF.